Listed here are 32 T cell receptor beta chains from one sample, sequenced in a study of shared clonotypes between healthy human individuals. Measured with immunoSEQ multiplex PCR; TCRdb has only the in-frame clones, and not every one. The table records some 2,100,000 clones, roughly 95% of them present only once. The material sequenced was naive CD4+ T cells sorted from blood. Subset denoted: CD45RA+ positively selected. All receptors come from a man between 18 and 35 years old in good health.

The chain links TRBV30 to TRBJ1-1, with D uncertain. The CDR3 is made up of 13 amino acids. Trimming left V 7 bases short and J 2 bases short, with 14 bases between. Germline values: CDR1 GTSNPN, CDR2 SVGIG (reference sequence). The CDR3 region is CASPGLGNTEAFF. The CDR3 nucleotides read TGTGCCTCCCCCGGGCTGGGAAACACTGAAGCTTTCTTT.

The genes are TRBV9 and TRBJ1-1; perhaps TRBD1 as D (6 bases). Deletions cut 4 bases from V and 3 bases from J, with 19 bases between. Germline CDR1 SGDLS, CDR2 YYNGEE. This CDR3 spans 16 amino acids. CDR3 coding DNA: TGTGCCAGCAGCAGGACAGATAGGTACCCGGACACTGAAGCTTTCTTT. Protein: CASSRTDRYPDTEAFF.

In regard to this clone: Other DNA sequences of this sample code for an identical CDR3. In DNA, the CDR3 is TGCGCCAGCAGCCTCCAGGGATCTAACTATGGCTACACCTTC. Translating gives CASSLQGSNYGYTF. The chain has TRBV5-1 and TRBJ1-2; D perhaps matches TRBD1 (5 bases). Germline loops: CDR1 SGHRS, CDR2 YFSETQ. V shed 4 bases and J shed 0 bases, with 10 bases lying between them. The CDR3 is 14 amino acids.

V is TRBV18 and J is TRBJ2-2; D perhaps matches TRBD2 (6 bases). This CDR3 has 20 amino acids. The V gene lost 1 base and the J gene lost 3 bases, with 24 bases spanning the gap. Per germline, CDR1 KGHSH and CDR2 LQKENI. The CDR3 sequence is CASSPRLIAYGGSDTGELFF. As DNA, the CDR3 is TGTGCCAGCTCACCACGTCTTATCGCCTACGGGGGATCGGACACCGGGGAGCTGTTTTTT.

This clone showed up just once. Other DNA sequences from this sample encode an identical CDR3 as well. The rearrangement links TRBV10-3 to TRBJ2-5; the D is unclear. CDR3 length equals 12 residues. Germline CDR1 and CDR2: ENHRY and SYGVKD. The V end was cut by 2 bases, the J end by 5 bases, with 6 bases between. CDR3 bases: TGTGCCATCAGTGAGAAGGGCGAGACCCAGTACTTC. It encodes CAISEKGETQYF.

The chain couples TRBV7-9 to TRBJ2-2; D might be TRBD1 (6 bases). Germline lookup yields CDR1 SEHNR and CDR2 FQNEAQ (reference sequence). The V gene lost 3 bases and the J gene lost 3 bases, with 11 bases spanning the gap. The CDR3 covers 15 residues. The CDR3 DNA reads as TGTGCCAGCAGCTTGTCCCCAGGGGACACCGGGGAGCTGTTTTTT. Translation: CASSLSPGDTGELFF.

The CDR3 loop is CASSLVAGHYEQYF. CDR3 nucleotides: TGTGCCAGCAGCTTAGTCGCAGGGCACTACGAGCAGTACTTC. V and J are TRBV11-2 and TRBJ2-7, with D perhaps TRBD1 (5 bases). Germline V lookup: CDR1 SGHAT, CDR2 FQNNGV. Between the trimmed V and J ends, which lost 1 base and 3 bases, there was a span of 10 bases. The CDR3 length is 14 residues.

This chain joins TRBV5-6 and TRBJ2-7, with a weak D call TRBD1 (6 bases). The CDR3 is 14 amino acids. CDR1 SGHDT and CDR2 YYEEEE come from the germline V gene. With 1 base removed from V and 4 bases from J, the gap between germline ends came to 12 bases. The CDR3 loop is CASSLLGAGYEQYF. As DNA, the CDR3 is TGTGCCAGCAGCTTGTTGGGGGCAGGGTACGAGCAGTACTTC.

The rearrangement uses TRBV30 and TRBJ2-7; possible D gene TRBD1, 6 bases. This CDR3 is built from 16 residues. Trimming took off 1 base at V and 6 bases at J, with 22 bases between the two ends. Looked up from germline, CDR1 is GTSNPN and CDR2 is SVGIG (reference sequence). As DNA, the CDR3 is TGTGCCTGGAGTGAACCGGGACACCTAGTTAGGGGCGAGCAGTACTTC. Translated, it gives CAWSEPGHLVRGEQYF.

CDR3 sequence: CASSLGLAGGSEQYF. The CDR3 DNA reads as TGTGCCAGCAGCTTAGGGCTAGCGGGAGGGTCCGAGCAGTACTTC. The rearrangement joins TRBV7-9 to TRBJ2-7; 12 bases map to TRBD2. CDR1 SEHNR and CDR2 FQNEAQ come from the germline V gene (reference sequence). CDR3 length: 15 residues. V shed 1 base and J 6 bases; nucleotides not matched to a gene: 4.

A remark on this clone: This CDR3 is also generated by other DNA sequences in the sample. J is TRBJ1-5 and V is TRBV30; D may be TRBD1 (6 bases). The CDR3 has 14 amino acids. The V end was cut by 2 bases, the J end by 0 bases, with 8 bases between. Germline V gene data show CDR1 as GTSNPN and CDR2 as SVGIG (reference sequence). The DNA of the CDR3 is TGTGCCTGGAGTCGGGACACTAGCAATCAGCCCCAGCATTTT. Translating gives CAWSRDTSNQPQHF.

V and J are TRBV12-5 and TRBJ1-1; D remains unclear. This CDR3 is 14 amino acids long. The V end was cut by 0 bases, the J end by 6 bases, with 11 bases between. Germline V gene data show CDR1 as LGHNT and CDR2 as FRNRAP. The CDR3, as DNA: TGTGCTAGTGGTTTGGTAACGCCGCACCCTGAAGCTTTCTTT. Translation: CASGLVTPHPEAFF.

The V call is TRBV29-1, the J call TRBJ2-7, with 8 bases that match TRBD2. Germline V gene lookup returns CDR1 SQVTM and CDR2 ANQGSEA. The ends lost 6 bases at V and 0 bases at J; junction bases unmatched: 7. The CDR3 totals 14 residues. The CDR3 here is CSVLKRGSSYEQYF. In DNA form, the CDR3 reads TGCAGCGTCCTGAAGCGGGGGAGCTCCTACGAGCAGTACTTC.

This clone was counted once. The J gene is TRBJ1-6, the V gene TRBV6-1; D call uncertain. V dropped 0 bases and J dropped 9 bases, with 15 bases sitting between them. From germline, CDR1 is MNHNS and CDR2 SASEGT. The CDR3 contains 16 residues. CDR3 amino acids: CASSEANIGIGSPLHF. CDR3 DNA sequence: TGTGCCAGCAGTGAAGCGAACATAGGGATAGGTTCACCCCTCCACTTT.

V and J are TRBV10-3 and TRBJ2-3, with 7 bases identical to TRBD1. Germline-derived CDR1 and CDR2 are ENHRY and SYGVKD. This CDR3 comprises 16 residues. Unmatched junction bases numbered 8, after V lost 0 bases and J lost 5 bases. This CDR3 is CAISESRQGGEDTQYF. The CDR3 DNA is TGTGCCATCAGTGAGTCGAGACAGGGTGGGGAAGATACGCAGTATTTT.

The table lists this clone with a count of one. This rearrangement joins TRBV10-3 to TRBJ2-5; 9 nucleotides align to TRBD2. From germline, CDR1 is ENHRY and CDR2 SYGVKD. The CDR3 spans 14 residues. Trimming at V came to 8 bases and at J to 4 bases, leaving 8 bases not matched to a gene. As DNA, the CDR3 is TGTGCCATCCGCCCGGGACTAGCATCAGAGACCCAGTACTTC. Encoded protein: CAIRPGLASETQYF.

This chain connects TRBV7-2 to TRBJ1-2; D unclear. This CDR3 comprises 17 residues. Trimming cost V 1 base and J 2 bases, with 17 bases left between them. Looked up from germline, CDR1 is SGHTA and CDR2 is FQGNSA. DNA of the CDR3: TGTGCCAGCAGCTTAGGGGCAGCTCAGGCTGGGAACTATGGCTACACCTTC. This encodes CASSLGAAQAGNYGYTF. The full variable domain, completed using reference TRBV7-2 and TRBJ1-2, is GAGVSQSPSNKVTEKGKDVELRCDPISGHTALYWYRQSLGQGLEFLIYFQGNSAPDKSGLPSDRFSAERTGGSVSTLTIQRTQQEDSAVYLCASSLGAAQAGNYGYTFGSGTRLTVV.

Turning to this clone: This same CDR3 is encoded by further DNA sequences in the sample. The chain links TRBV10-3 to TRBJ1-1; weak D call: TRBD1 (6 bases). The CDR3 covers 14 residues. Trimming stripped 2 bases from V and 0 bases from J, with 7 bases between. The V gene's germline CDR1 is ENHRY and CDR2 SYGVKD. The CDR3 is CAISEGTLNTEAFF. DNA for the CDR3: TGTGCCATCAGTGAGGGGACACTGAACACTGAAGCTTTCTTT.

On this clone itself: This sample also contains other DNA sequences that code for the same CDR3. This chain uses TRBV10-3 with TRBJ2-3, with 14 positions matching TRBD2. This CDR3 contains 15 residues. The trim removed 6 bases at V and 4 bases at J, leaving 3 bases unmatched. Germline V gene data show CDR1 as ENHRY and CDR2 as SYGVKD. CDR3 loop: CAIRTSGGAADTQYF. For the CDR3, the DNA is TGTGCCATCAGGACTAGCGGGGGGGCCGCAGATACGCAGTATTTT.

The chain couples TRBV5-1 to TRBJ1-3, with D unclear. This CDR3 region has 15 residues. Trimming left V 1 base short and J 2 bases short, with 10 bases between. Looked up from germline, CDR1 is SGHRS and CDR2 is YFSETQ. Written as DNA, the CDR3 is TGCGCCAGCAGCTTGACCGAAGAAGCTGGAAACACCATATATTTT. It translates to CASSLTEEAGNTIYF.

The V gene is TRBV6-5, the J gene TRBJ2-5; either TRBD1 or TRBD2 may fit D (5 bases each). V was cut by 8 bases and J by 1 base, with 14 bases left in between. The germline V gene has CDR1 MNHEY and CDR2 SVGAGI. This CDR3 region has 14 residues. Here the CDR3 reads CASVRDPAQETQYF. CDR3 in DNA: TGTGCCAGCGTCCGGGACCCGGCCCAAGAGACCCAGTACTTC.

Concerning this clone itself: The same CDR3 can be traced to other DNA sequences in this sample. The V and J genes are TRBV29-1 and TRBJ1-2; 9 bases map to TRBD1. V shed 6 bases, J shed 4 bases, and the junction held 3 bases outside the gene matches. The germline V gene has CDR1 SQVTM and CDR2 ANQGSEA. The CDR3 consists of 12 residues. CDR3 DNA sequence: TGCAGCGTGGGACAGGGAGGCTATGGCTACACCTTC. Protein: CSVGQGGYGYTF.

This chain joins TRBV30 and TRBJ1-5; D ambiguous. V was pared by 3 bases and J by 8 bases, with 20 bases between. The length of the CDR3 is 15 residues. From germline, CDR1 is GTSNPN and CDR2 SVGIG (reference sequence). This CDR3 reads CAWRADGSRKEPQHF. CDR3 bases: TGTGCCTGGAGGGCCGATGGCAGTCGAAAGGAGCCCCAGCATTTT.

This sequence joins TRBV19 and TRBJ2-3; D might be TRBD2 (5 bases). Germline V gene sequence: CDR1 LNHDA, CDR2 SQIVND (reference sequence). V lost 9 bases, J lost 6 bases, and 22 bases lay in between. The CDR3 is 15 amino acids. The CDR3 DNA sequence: TGTGCCAGCCGCACCGCGGGCCTCTTGGGGGATACGCAGTATTTT. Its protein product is CASRTAGLLGDTQYF.

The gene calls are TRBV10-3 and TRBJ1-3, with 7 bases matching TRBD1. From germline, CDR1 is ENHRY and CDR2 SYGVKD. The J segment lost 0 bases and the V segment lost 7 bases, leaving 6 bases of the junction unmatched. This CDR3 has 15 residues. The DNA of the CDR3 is TGTGCCATCAACAGAGGGGACAGCTCTGGAAACACCATATATTTT. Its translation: CAINRGDSSGNTIYF.

The CDR3 sequence is CASSQAWDSETQYF. Written as DNA, the CDR3 is TGCGCCAGCAGCCAAGCCTGGGACAGCGAGACCCAGTACTTC. J is TRBJ2-5 and V is TRBV4-1, with 7 bases fitting TRBD1. The trim removed 1 base at V and 5 bases at J, leaving 4 bases unmatched. Germline-derived CDR1 and CDR2 are MGHRA and YSYEKL. CDR3 length equals 14 residues.

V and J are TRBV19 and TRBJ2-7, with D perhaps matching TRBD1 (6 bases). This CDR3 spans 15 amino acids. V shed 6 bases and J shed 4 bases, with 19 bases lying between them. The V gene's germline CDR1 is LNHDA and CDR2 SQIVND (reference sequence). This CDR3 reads CASSLTGIFAYEQYF. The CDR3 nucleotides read TGTGCCAGTAGCCTTACAGGGATATTCGCGTACGAGCAGTACTTC. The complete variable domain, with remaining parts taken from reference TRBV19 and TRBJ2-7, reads DGGITQSPKYLFRKEGQNVTLSCEQNLNHDAMYWYRQDPGQGLRLIYYSQIVNDFQKGDIAEGYSVSREKKESFPLTVTSAQKNPTAFYLCASSLTGIFAYEQYFGPGTRLTVT.

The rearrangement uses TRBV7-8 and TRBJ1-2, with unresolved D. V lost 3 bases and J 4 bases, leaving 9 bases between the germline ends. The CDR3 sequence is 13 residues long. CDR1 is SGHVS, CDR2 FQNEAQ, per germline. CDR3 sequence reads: CASSFSDFYGYTF. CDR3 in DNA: TGTGCCAGCAGCTTTAGTGATTTCTATGGCTACACCTTC.

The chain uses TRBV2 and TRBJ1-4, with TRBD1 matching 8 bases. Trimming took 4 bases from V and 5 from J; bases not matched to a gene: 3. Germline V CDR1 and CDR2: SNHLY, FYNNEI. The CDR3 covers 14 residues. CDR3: CASSGQGRNEKLFF. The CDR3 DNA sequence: TGTGCCAGCAGTGGACAGGGGAGAAATGAAAAACTGTTTTTT.

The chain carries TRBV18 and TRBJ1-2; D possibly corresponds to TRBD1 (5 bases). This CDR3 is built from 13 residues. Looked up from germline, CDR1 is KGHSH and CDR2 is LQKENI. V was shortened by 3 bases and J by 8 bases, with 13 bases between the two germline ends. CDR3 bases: TGTGCCAGCTCACCCGGGGCGATGGAGGGCTACACCTTC. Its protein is CASSPGAMEGYTF.

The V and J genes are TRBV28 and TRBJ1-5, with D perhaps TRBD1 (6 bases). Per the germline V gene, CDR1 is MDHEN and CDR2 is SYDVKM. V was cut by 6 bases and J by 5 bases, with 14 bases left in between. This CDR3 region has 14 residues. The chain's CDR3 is CASRGGILHQPQHF. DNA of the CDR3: TGTGCCAGCAGAGGGGGGATACTACATCAGCCCCAGCATTTT. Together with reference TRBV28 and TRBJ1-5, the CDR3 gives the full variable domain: DVKVTQSSRYLVKRTGEKVFLECVQDMDHENMFWYRQDPGLGLRLIYFSYDVKMKEKGDIPEGYSVSREKKERFSLILESASTNQTSMYLCASRGGILHQPQHFGDGTRLSIL.

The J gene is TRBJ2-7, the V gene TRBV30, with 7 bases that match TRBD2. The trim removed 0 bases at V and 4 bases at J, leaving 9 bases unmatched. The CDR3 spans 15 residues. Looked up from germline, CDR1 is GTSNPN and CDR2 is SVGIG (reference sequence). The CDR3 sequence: CAWSVDGLGEYEQYF. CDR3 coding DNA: TGTGCCTGGAGTGTGGATGGACTAGGAGAATACGAGCAGTACTTC. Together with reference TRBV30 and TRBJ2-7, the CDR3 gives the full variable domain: SQTIHQWPATLVQPVGSPLSLECTVEGTSNPNLYWYRQAAGRGLQLLFYSVGIGQISSEVPQNLSASRPQDRQFILSSKKLLLSDSGFYLCAWSVDGLGEYEQYFGPGTRLTVT.